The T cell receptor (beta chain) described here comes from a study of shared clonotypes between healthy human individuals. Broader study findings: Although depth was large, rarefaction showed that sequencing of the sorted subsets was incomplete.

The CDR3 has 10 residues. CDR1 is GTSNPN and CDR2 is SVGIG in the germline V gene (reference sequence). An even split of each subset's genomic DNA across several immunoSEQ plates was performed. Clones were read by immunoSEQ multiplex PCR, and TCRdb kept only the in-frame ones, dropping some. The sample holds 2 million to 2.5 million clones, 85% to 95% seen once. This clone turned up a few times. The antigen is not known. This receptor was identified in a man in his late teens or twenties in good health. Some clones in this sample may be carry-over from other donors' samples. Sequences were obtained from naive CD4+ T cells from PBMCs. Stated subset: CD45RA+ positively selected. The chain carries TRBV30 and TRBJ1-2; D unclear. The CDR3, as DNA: TGTGCGGGGTCCGTCTATGGCTACACCTTC. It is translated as CAGSVYGYTF.